This is a list of T cell receptor beta chains from one sample in a study of blood T cell repertoires in COVID-19. Sequenced by immunoSEQ multiplex PCR; TCRdb stores in-frame clones only, minus some. The table lists approximately 89,000 clones, 80% of them singletons. Sequenced sample: peripheral blood. The receptors originated from a woman of 80 years or more with acute or convalescent COVID-19. Both conserved end residues are part of each CDR3. Each record gives: J gene, D gene, V gene, clone size, CDR3 DNA, CDR3 protein. The D gene is left open where the match is weak. The size entry is marked missing in some rows and otherwise reads once, few, many or a size class.

TRBJ2-5	TRBD1	TRBV7-9	.	TGTGCCAGCAGCTTAGGACAGGGAGCAGAGACCCAGTACTTC	CASSLGQGAETQYF
TRBJ2-2	.	TRBV3-1/TRBV3-2	few	.	CASSQLGSCFF
TRBJ2-1	TRBD2	TRBV5-1	.	TGCGCCAGCAGCTTGGCGTTGACTAGCGGGGATAGCTCCTACAATGAGCAGTTCTTC	CASSLALTSGDSSYNEQFF
TRBJ2-5	TRBD1	TRBV11-3	few	TGTGCCAGCAGCTTAGGAGGGACAGGGGTGGTCCAAGAGACCCAGTACTTC	CASSLGGTGVVQETQYF
TRBJ1-5	.	TRBV19	.	TGTGCCAGTAGGGAACAGGGACAGCCCCAGCATTTT	CASREQGQPQHF
TRBJ2-3	TRBD2	TRBV6-5	.	TGTGCCAGCAGCCTCCGGCGGGGGGAAGATACGCAGTATTTT	CASSLRRGEDTQYF
TRBJ2-2	.	TRBV7-7	.	TGTGCCAGCAGCCCGATGACTCCGGGGGAGCTGTTTTTT	CASSPMTPGELFF
TRBJ2-6	.	TRBV7-2	.	TGTGCCAGCAGCTTACAAGGGGGTGCACTCGGTTCTGGGGCCAACGTCCTGACTTTC	CASSLQGGALGSGANVLTF
TRBJ1-1	.	TRBV11-2	.	TGTGCCAGCAGCCTGGGACAGAACACTGAAGCTTTCTTT	CASSLGQNTEAFF
TRBJ2-7	.	TRBV18	once	TGTGCCAGCTCACTGACAGAGATCTACGAGCAGTACTTC	CASSLTEIYEQYF
TRBJ2-5	.	TRBV4-1	.	TGCGCCAGCAGCCAAGGATCAAATTCCGGACTCGGGCAAGAGACCCAGTACTTC	CASSQGSNSGLGQETQYF
TRBJ2-1	.	TRBV21-1	.	TGTGCCAGCACCTGCGGGGGGTACAATGAGCAGTTCTTC	CASTCGGYNEQFF
TRBJ2-6	.	TRBV27	.	TGTGCCAGCAGCCTAAGGGGCAGCCAAGGGCCTGGGGCCAACGTCCTGACTTTC	CASSLRGSQGPGANVLTF
TRBJ2-2	.	TRBV3-1/TRBV3-2	.	TGTGCCAGCACCACAAAAGGGGCGGCAGGGCACACCGGGGAGCTGTTTTTT	CASTTKGAAGHTGELFF
TRBJ1-4	TRBD1	TRBV6-1	.	TGTGCCAGCAGCAACAGGGGAGCTAATGAAAAACTGTTTTTT	CASSNRGANEKLFF
TRBJ2-3	.	TRBV1	.	TGCACCAGCAGCCAAGATCATGAGGGAGGGCCTAGCACAGATACGCAGTATTTT	CTSSQDHEGGPSTDTQYF
TRBJ1-5	.	TRBV19	.	TGTGCCAGTAGTTATAGGGAGAATCAGCCCCAGCATTTT	CASSYRENQPQHF
TRBJ1-1	.	TRBV5-1	once	TGCGCCAGCAGCTTGCGCCCTAGGGGTGGTCCTGAAGCTTTCTTT	CASSLRPRGGPEAFF
TRBJ1-2	TRBD1	TRBV2	.	TGTGCCAGGGATGGTCGCGTGGGACAGGGGTTTTATAACTATGGCTACACCTTC	CARDGRVGQGFYNYGYTF
TRBJ1-4	.	TRBV5-6	.	TGTGCCAGCAGCCTCCGCGGGGTGGCAACTAATGAAAAACTGTTTTTT	CASSLRGVATNEKLFF
TRBJ2-1	TRBD2	TRBV18	once	TGTGCCAGCTCACCAGTCGGGGGGAGCTCCTACAATGAGCAGTTCTTC	CASSPVGGSSYNEQFF
TRBJ2-3	TRBD2	TRBV7-9	.	TGTGCCAGCAGCTTCTCGACTAGCGTAAATACGCAGTATTTT	CASSFSTSVNTQYF
TRBJ1-2	TRBD1	TRBV7-9	.	TGTGCCAGCAGCTTATCACGTACAGGGGACAGTGGCTACACCTTC	CASSLSRTGDSGYTF
TRBJ1-2	.	TRBV7-9	.	TGTGCCAGCAGCTTAGCCGGGGGGCATCTGTCTGGCTACACCTTC	CASSLAGGHLSGYTF
TRBJ2-2	TRBD1	TRBV7-9	.	TGTGCCAGCAGCTTAGTCAGGGGGCTCACCGGGGAGCTGTTTTTT	CASSLVRGLTGELFF
TRBJ1-5	.	TRBV3-1/TRBV3-2	.	TGTGCCAGCAGCCAAGATCCAGGGTTCGGTCAGCCCCAGCATTTT	CASSQDPGFGQPQHF
TRBJ1-1	TRBD1	TRBV3-1/TRBV3-2	.	TGTGCCAGCAGCCCGACAGGGATGAACACTGAAGCTTTCTTT	CASSPTGMNTEAFF
TRBJ2-1	.	TRBV12-3/TRBV12-4	.	TGTGCCAGCAGTTTGGGCAGGGACAATGAGCAGTTCTTC	CASSLGRDNEQFF
TRBJ1-1	TRBD1	TRBV7-9	.	TGTGCCAGCAGCCAACAGACAGGGACGAACACTGAAGCTTTCTTT	CASSQQTGTNTEAFF
TRBJ2-7	.	TRBV12-3/TRBV12-4	.	TGTGCCAGCAGTTTCTCCAAGGGGGAGCAGTACTTC	CASSFSKGEQYF
TRBJ1-1	.	TRBV20-1	few	TGCAGTGCTAGTCGGAGTTCCCACGAGGACACTGAAGCTTTCTTT	CSASRSSHEDTEAFF